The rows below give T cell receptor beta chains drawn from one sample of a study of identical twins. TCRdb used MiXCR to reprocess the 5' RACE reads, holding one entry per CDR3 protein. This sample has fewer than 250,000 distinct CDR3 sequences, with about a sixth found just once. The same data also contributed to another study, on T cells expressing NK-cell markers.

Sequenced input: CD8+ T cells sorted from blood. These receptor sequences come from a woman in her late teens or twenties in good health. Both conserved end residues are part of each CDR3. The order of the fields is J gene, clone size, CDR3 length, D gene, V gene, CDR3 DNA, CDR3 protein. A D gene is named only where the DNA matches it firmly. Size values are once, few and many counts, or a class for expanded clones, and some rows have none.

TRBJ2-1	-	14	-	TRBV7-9	TGTGCCAGCGGAAGGGAGACAGCCTACAATGAGCAGTTCTTC	CASGRETAYNEQFF
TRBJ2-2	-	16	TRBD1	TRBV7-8	TGTGCCAGCAGCTTAGAAGGGGGCGCCGACACCGGGGAGCTGTTTTTT	CASSLEGGADTGELFF
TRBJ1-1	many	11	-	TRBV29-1	TGCAGCGTTGGCGGCGGCACTGAAGCTTTCTTT	CSVGGGTEAFF
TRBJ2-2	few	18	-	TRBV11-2	TGTGCCAGCAGGCACATTGACAGGGGAGGGTTCGAAACCGGGGAGCTGTTTTTT	CASRHIDRGGFETGELFF
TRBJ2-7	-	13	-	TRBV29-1	TGCAGCGCCCGGGGGGCAACCTTCTACGAGCAGTACTTC	CSARGATFYEQYF
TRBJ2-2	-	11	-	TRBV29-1	TGCAGCGTTGCTCACTCCGGGGAGCTGTTTTTT	CSVAHSGELFF
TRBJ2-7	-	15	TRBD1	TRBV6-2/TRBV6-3	TGTGCCAGCAGTTACCCAGAACAGGGGGACTACGAGCAGTACTTC	CASSYPEQGDYEQYF
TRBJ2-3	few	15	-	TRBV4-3	TGCGCCAGCAGCCAAGCTCTATTAAGCACAGATACGCAGTATTTT	CASSQALLSTDTQYF
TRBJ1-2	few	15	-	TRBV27	TGTGCCAGCAGTTTATCGGGCGGGACCCGCTATGGCTACACCTTC	CASSLSGGTRYGYTF
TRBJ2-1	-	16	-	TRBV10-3	TGTGCCATCAGTGTCGGGGTGGGCGGATCCTACAATGAGCAGTTCTTC	CAISVGVGGSYNEQFF
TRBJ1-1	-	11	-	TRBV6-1	TGTGCCAGCAGTTGGAAGAATGAAGCTTTCTTT	CASSWKNEAFF
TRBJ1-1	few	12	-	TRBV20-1	TGCAGTGCCCTATTTACGGGAGAGGAAGCTTTCTTT	CSALFTGEEAFF
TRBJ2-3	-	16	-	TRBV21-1	TGTGCCAGCAGCAAAGCCCCTCCAGGGGAGGCAGATACGCAGTATTTT	CASSKAPPGEADTQYF
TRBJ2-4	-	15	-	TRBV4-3	TGCGCCAGCAGCCAAGAGGCCGGGTGGTTGAACATTCAGTACTTC	CASSQEAGWLNIQYF
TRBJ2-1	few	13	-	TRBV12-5	TGTGCTAGTGGCAGACTACCCTACAATGAGCAGTTCTTC	CASGRLPYNEQFF
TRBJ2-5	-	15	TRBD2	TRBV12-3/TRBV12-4	TGTGCCAGCAGTTTGGGACTAGCGGCCCCCGAGACCCAGTACTTC	CASSLGLAAPETQYF
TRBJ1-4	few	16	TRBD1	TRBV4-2	TGTGCCAGCAGCCAGCGACAGGGGTCAACTAATGAAAAACTGTTTTTT	CASSQRQGSTNEKLFF
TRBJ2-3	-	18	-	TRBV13	TGTGCCAGCAGCTTAGCCCTCGAGGGCGGGACTAGCACAGATACGCAGTATTTT	CASSLALEGGTSTDTQYF
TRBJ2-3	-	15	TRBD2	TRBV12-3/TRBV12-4	TGTGCCAGCAGCGGGACTAGCGGGAGTATGGATACGCAGTATTTT	CASSGTSGSMDTQYF
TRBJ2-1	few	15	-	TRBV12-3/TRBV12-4	TGTGCCAGCAGTTTAGGGGACTCTTACTACAATGAGCAGTTCTTC	CASSLGDSYYNEQFF
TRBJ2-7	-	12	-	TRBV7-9	TGTGCCAGCAGCTTAGCCGGGCCCGAGCAGTACTTC	CASSLAGPEQYF
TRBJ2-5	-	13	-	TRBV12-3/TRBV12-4	TGTGCCAGCAGTTTTTCTTACGCTGAGACCCAGTACTTC	CASSFSYAETQYF
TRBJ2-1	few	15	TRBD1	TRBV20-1	TGCAGTGCTAGATCCGGGACAGTTTCCTACAATGAGCAGTTCTTC	CSARSGTVSYNEQFF
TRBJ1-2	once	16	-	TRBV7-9	TGTGCCAGCAGCTTAAGTACGGTCAGGATGAACTATGGCTACACCTTC	CASSLSTVRMNYGYTF
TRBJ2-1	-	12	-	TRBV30	TGTGCCTCCCGGGACACTTACAATGAGCAGTTCTTC	CASRDTYNEQFF
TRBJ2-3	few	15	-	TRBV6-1	TGTGCCACCTCCCCCGGGACCCCTAGCACAGATACGCAGTATTTT	CATSPGTPSTDTQYF
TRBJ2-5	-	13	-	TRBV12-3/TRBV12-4	TGTGCCAGCAGTTTCGGAGGGCTAGAGACCCAGTACTTC	CASSFGGLETQYF
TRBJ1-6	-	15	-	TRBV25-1	TGTGCCAGCAGTGAATACTACGCGGATAATTCACCCCTCCACTTT	CASSEYYADNSPLHF
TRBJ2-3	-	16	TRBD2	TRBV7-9	TGTGCCAGCAGCGGGGGACTAGCGGGATTCACAGATACGCAGTATTTT	CASSGGLAGFTDTQYF
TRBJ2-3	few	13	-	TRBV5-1	TGCGCCAGCAGAGTGGCTCGCCCAGATACGCAGTATTTT	CASRVARPDTQYF
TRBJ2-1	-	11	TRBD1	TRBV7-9	TGTGCCAGCAGCCGGACAGGGGTTGGTGTCTTC	CASSRTGVGVF
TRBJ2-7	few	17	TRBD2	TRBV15	TGTGCCACCAGCAGAGATGTGGCTAGCGGGAGATCCTACGAGCAGTACTTC	CATSRDVASGRSYEQYF
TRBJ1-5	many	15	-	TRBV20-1	TGCAGTGCTAGACGCAAGGACTATGGCAATCAGCCCCAGCATTTT	CSARRKDYGNQPQHF
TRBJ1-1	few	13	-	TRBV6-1	TGTGCCCTCGGCCGGGCAGGGAACACTGAAGCTTTCTTT	CALGRAGNTEAFF
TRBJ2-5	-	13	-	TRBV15	TGTGCCACCAGCAGAGCAGGGGAAGAGACCCAGTACTTC	CATSRAGEETQYF
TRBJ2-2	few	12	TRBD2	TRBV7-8	TGCGGCGGGACTAGTCTCACCGGGGAGCTGTTTTTT	CGGTSLTGELFF
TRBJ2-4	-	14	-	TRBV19	TGTGCCAGTAGTCCGCGAGGGGCCAAAAACATTCAGTACTTC	CASSPRGAKNIQYF
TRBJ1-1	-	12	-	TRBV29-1	TGCAGCGCCTGGGACACCAACACTGAAGCTTTCTTT	CSAWDTNTEAFF
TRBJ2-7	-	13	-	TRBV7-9	TGTGCCAGCAGCCCCCGACTAGTTCGCGAGCAGTACTTC	CASSPRLVREQYF
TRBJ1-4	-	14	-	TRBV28	TGTGCCAGCAGCCTTGGGCGGAACAATGAAAAACTGTTTTTT	CASSLGRNNEKLFF
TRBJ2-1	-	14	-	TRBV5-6	TGTGCCAGCACAGTGGGGATCGCCTACAATGAGCAGTTCTTC	CASTVGIAYNEQFF
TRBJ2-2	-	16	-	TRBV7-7	TGTGCTAGCAGCTGGACAGCTTATCCGAACACCGGGGAGCTGTTTTTT	CASSWTAYPNTGELFF
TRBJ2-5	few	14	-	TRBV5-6	TGTGCCAGCAGCTTGGGGGGAGACCAAGAGACCCAGTACTTC	CASSLGGDQETQYF
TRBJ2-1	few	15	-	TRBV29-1	TGCAGCGTCTCAAGGAGGGAGAGATTCTACAATGAGCAGTTCTTC	CSVSRRERFYNEQFF
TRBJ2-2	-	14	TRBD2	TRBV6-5	TGTGCCAGCAGTTTACGGGGGGGAGTCGGGGAGCTGTTTTTT	CASSLRGGVGELFF
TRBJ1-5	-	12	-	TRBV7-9	TGTGCCAGCAGCTCAGGGCCCCAGCCCCAGCATTTT	CASSSGPQPQHF
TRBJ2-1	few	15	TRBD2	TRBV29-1	TGCAGCGTCCCTAACACTAGCGGGGGGACCAATGAGCAGTTCTTC	CSVPNTSGGTNEQFF
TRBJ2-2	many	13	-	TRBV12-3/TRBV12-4	TGTGCCAGCAGTTTCATGAACACCGGGGAGCTGTTTTTT	CASSFMNTGELFF
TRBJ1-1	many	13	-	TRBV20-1	TGCAGTGCCTTATCCGAGGGGGTTACTGAAGCTTTCTTT	CSALSEGVTEAFF
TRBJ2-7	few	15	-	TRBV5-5	TGTGCCAGCAGCTTGTTGGACAACTTGCTCTACGAGCAGTACTTC	CASSLLDNLLYEQYF
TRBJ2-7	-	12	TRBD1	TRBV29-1	TGCAGCGTTGTCGCAGGGGGCTACGAGCAGTACTTC	CSVVAGGYEQYF
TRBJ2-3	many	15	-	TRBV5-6	TGTGCCAGCAGCCTCGGGACTGGGCGCCCAGATACGCAGTATTTT	CASSLGTGRPDTQYF
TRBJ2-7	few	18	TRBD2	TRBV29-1	TGCAGCGTTGAAGGTGGGGGCTCAGCGGGGGGTTTCTCTCTCGAGCAGTACTTC	CSVEGGGSAGGFSLEQYF
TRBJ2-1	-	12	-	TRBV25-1	TGTGCCAGCAGTGAATGGGGTCAGGAGCAGTTCTTC	CASSEWGQEQFF
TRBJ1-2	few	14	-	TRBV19	TGTGCCAGTAGTATAGGGGCGGTTCTCTATGGCTACACCTTC	CASSIGAVLYGYTF